This is a list of T cell receptor beta chains from one sample in a study of cytomegalovirus exposure and HLA in healthy donors. Measured with immunoSEQ multiplex PCR; TCRdb has only the in-frame clones, and not every one. The data hold 55,000 to 70,000 clones, with 91% observed a single time. The sample taken for sequencing was PBMCs. The receptors stem from a woman in her twenties or thirties in good health and CMV-seronegative. The CDR3 runs from the conserved cysteine through the conserved F or W. A D gene is named only where the DNA matches it firmly. Expanded clones get a size class; other rows say once, few or many, or leave the size out.

TRBV30	.	TRBJ2-2	15	.	CAWRDQGSDTGELFF	TGTGCCTGGAGGGACCAGGGGTCGGACACCGGGGAGCTGTTTTTT
TRBV7-2	once	TRBJ1-1	13	TRBD1	CASSGQGNTEAFF	TGTGCCAGCAGCGGACAGGGGAACACTGAAGCTTTCTTT
TRBV10-3	.	TRBJ1-2	14	TRBD1	CAISPERGQAGYTF	TGTGCCATCAGTCCCGAGCGTGGACAGGCCGGCTACACCTTC
TRBV19	.	TRBJ2-7	15	TRBD2	CASSITSGSDYEQYF	TGTGCCAGTAGTATAACTAGCGGGAGTGACTACGAGCAGTACTTC
TRBV7-2	.	TRBJ2-2	16	TRBD2	CASSISGRASSGELFF	TGTGCCAGCAGCATTAGCGGGAGGGCCTCCTCCGGGGAGCTGTTTTTT
TRBV18	.	TRBJ1-1	14	.	CASSPSGENTEAFF	TGTGCCAGCTCACCATCCGGGGAGAACACTGAAGCTTTCTTT
TRBV4-1	few	TRBJ1-4	16	.	CASSLSERVVSEKLFF	TGCGCCAGCAGCCTCTCAGAGAGGGTGGTGAGCGAAAAACTGTTTTTT
TRBV7-9	.	TRBJ2-3	12	.	CASSSGGHTQYF	TGTGCCAGCAGCTCGGGGGGCCATACGCAGTATTTT
TRBV6-5	.	TRBJ2-7	14	.	CASSRVGGSYEQYF	TGTGCCAGCAGTCGGGTGGGGGGCTCCTACGAGCAGTACTTC
TRBV7-9	.	TRBJ1-1	13	TRBD1	CASSTGVDTEAFF	TGTGCCAGCAGCACAGGGGTGGACACTGAAGCTTTCTTT
TRBV5-3	.	TRBJ1-2	14	TRBD1	CARSPGQGGYGYTF	TGTGCCAGAAGCCCAGGACAGGGAGGCTATGGCTACACCTTC
TRBV25-1	.	TRBJ2-7	12	.	CASSQTSGEQYF	TGTGCCAGCAGCCAAACCTCCGGCGAGCAGTACTTC
TRBV19	.	TRBJ1-4	14	TRBD1	CASSAGTGEEKLFF	TGTGCCAGTAGTGCCGGGACAGGCGAGGAAAAACTGTTTTTT